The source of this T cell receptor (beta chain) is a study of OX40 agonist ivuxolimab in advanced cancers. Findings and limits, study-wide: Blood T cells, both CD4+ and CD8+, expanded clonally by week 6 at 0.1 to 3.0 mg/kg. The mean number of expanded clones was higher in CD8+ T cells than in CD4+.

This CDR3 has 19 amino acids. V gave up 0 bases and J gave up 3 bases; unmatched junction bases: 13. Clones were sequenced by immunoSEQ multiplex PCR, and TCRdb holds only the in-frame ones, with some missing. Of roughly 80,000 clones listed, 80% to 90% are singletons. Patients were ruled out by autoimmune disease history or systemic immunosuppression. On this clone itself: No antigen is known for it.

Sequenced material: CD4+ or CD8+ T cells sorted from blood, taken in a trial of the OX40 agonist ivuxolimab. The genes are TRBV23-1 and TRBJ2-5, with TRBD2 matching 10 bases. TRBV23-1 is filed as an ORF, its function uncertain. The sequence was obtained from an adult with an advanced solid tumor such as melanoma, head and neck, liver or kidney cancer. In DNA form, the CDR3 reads TGCGCCAGCAGTCAATCGAAGGCCAATAGCGGGGGGTTTGAAGAGACCCAGTACTTC. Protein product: CASSQSKANSGGFEETQYF.